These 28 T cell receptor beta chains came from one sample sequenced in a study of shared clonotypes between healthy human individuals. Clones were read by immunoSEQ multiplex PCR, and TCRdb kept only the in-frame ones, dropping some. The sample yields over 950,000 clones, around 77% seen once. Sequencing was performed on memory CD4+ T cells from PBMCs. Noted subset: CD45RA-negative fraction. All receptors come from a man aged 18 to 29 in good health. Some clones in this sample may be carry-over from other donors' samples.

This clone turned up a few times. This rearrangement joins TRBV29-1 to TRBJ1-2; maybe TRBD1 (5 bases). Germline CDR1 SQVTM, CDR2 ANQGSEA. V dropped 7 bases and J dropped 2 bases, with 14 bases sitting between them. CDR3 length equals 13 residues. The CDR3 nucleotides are TGCAGCGCAACCAGGGAAGGAAACTATGGCTACACCTTC. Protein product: CSATREGNYGYTF.

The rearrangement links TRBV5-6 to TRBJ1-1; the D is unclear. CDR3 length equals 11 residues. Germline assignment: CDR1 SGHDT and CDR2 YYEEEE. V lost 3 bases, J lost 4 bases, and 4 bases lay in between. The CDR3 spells CASSWGTEAFF. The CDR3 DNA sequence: TGTGCCAGCAGCTGGGGCACTGAAGCTTTCTTT. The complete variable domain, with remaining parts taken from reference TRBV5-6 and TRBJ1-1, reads DAGVTQSPTHLIKTRGQQVTLRCSPKSGHDTVSWYQQALGQGPQFIFQYYEEEERQRGNFPDRFSGHQFPNYSSELNVNALLLGDSALYLCASSWGTEAFFGQGTRLTVV.

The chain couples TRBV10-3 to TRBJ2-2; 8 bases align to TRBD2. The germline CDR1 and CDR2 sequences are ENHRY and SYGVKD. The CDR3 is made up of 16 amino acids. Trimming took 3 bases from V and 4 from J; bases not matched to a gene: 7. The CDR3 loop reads CAISDREAGGTGELFF. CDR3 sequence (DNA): TGTGCCATCAGTGATCGGGAGGCGGGAGGCACCGGGGAGCTGTTTTTT.

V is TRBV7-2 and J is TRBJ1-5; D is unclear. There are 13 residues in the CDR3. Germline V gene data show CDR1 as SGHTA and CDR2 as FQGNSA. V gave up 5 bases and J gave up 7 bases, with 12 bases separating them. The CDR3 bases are TGTGCCAGCAGCCCTACGCCCGGCCAGCCCCAGCATTTT. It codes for CASSPTPGQPQHF.

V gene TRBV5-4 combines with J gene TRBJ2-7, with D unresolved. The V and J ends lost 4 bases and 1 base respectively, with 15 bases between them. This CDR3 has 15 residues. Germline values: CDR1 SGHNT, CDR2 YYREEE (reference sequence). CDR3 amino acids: CASSDAGRSSYEQYF. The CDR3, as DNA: TGTGCCAGCAGCGATGCTGGACGGTCTTCCTACGAGCAGTACTTC.

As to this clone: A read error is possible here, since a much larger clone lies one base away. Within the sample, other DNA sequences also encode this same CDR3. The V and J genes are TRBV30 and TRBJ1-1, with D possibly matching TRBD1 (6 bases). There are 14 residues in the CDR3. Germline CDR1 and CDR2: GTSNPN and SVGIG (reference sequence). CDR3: CAWDNTGGAPEAFF. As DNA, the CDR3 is TGTGCCTGGGACAACACTGGGGGGGCCCCTGAAGCTTTCTTC.

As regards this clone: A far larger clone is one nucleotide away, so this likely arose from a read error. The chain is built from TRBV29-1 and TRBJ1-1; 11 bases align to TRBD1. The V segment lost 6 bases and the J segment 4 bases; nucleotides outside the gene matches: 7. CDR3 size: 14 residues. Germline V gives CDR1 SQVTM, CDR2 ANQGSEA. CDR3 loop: CSVYFGTGGTEAFF. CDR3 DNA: TGCAGCGTCTACTTCGGGACAGGGGGCACTGAAGCTTTCTTT. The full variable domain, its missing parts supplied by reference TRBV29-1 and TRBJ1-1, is SAVISQKPSRDICQRGTSLTIQCQVDSQVTMMFWYRQQPGQSLTLIATANQGSEATYESGFVIDKFPISRPNLTFSTLTVSNMSPEDSSIYLCSVYFGTGGTEAFFGQGTRLTVV.

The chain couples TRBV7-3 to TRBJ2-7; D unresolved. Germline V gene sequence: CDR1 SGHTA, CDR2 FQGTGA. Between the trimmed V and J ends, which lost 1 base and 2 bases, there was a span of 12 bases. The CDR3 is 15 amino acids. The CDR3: CASSLRSGPAYEQYF. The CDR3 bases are TGTGCCAGCAGCTTAAGGTCTGGGCCAGCCTACGAGCAGTACTTC.

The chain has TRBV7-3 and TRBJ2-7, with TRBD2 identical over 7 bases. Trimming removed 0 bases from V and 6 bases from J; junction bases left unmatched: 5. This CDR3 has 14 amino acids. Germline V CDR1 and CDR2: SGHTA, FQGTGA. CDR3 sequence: CASSLTGGSSEQYF. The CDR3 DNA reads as TGTGCCAGCAGCTTAACGGGCGGGAGTTCCGAGCAGTACTTC.

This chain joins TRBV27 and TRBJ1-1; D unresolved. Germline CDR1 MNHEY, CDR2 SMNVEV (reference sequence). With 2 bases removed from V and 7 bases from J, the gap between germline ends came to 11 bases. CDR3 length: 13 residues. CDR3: CASSLRTGGEAFF. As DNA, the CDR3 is TGTGCCAGCAGTTTACGGACTGGAGGTGAAGCTTTCTTT.

Here the CDR3 reads CASRGDSYGYTF. Here the CDR3 DNA reads TGTGCCAGCAGGGGGGACAGTTATGGCTACACCTTC. The chain joins TRBV6-1 to TRBJ1-2; TRBD1 matches 7 bases. V dropped 6 bases and J dropped 5; count of bases not matched to a gene: 3. The CDR3 extends over 12 amino acids. CDR1 is MNHNS and CDR2 is SASEGT in the germline V gene.

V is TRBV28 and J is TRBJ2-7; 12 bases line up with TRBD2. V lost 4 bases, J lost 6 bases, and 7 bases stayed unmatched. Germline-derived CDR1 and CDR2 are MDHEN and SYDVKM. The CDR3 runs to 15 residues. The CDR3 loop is CASSSGTLAGGEQYF. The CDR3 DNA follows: TGTGCCAGCAGTTCGGGGACACTAGCGGGAGGCGAGCAGTACTTC.

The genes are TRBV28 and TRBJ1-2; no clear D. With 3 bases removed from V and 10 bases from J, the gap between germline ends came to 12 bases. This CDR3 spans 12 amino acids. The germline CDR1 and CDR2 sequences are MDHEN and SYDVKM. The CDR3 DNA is TGTGCCAGCAGTTTTCGGCTGAGAGCCTACACCTTC. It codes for CASSFRLRAYTF.

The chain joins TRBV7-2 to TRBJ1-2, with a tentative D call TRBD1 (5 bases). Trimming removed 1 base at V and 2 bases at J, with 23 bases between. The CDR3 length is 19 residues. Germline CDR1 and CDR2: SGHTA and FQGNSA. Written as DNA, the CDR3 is TGTGCCAGCAGCTTAGGCCTGGGGCCCCCCCTCGATGGGAACTATGGCTACACCTTC. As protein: CASSLGLGPPLDGNYGYTF. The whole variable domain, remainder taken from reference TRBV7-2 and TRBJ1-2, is GAGVSQSPSNKVTEKGKDVELRCDPISGHTALYWYRQSLGQGLEFLIYFQGNSAPDKSGLPSDRFSAERTGGSVSTLTIQRTQQEDSAVYLCASSLGLGPPLDGNYGYTFGSGTRLTVV.

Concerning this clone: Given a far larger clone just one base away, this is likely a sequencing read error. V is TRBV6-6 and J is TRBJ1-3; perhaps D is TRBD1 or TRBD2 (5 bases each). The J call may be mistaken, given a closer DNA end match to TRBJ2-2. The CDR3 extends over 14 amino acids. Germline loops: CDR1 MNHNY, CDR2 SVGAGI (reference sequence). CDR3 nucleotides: TGTGCCAGCAGGTCAGGGACGGACACCGGAGAGCTGTTTTTT. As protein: CASRSGTDTGELFF.

The CDR3 bases are TGTGCCAGCAGCCCACTAGGACAGGGATTCCACGAGCAGTACTTC. Encoded protein: CASSPLGQGFHEQYF. The chain employs TRBV7-8 and TRBJ2-7; 8 bases are a match to TRBD1. Germline values: CDR1 SGHVS, CDR2 FQNEAQ. The CDR3 spans 15 residues. The V and J ends lost 5 bases and 5 bases, in that order; junction bases with no gene match: 11.

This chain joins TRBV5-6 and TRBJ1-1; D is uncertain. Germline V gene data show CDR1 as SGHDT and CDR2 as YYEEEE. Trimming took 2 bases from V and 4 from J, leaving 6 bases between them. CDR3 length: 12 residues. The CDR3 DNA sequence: TGTGCCAGCAGCTTCAAAGCCACTGAAGCTTTCTTT. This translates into CASSFKATEAFF.

CDR3 DNA: TGTGCCAGCGCCCAGAATCAGCCCCAGCATTTT. Translating gives CASAQNQPQHF. The chain uses TRBV6-5 and TRBJ1-5; no firm D call. V shed 8 bases and J shed 4 bases, with 6 bases lying between them. Per the germline V gene, CDR1 is MNHEY and CDR2 is SVGAGI. This CDR3 spans 11 amino acids.

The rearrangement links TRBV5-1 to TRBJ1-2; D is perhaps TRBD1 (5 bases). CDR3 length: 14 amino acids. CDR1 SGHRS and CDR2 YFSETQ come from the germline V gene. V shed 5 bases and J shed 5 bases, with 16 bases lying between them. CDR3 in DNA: TGCGCCAGCAGTCTGAGCGGGGCCCTTTATGGCTACACCTTC. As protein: CASSLSGALYGYTF.

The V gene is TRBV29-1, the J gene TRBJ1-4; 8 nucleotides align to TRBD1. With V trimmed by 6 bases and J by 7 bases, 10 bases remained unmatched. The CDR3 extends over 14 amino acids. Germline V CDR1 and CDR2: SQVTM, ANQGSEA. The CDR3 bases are TGCAGCGTCCAAGGGGGACAGGCTGGTGAAAAACTGTTTTTT. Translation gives CSVQGGQAGEKLFF. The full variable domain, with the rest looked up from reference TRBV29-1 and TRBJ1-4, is SAVISQKPSRDICQRGTSLTIQCQVDSQVTMMFWYRQQPGQSLTLIATANQGSEATYESGFVIDKFPISRPNLTFSTLTVSNMSPEDSSIYLCSVQGGQAGEKLFFGSGTQLSVL.

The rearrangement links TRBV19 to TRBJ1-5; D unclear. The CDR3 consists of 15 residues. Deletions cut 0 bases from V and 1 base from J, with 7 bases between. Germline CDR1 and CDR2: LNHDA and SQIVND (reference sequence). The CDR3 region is CASSIDHGSNQPQHF. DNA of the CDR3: TGTGCCAGTAGTATAGATCACGGAAGCAATCAGCCCCAGCATTTT.

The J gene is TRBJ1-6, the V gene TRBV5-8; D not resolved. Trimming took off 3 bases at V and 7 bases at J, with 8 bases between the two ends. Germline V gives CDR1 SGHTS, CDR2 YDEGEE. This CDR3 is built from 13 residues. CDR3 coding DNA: TGTGCCAGCAGCTGGAGGGAGAATTCACCCCTCCACTTT. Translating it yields CASSWRENSPLHF.

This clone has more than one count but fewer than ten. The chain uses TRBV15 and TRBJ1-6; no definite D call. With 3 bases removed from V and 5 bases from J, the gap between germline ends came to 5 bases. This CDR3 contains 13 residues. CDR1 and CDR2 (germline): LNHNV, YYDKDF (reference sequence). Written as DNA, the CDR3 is TGTGCCACCAGCAGGATTGATAATTCACCCCTCCACTTT. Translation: CATSRIDNSPLHF. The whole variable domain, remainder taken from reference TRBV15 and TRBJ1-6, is DAMVIQNPRYQVTQFGKPVTLSCSQTLNHNVMYWYQQKSSQAPKLLFHYYDKDFNNEADTPDNFQSRRPNTSFCFLDIRSPGLGDTAMYLCATSRIDNSPLHFGNGTRLTVT.

Here the CDR3 DNA reads TGTGCCAGCAGCTTAGCTGGCGGGAGGCAATACAATGAGCAGTTCTTC. Translating gives CASSLAGGRQYNEQFF. The V call is TRBV7-9, the J call TRBJ2-1; 8 nucleotides line up with TRBD2. Germline-derived CDR1 and CDR2 are SEHNR and FQNEAQ (reference sequence). This CDR3 comprises 16 residues. J was trimmed by 4 bases and V by 0 bases; bases with no gene match: 5.

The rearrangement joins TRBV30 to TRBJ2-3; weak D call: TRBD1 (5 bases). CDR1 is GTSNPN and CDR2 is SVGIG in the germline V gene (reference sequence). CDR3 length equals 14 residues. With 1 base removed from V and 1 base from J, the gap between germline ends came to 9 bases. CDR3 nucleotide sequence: TGTGCCTGGAGTGAAAAAGGGGGCACAGATACGCAGTATTTT. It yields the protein CAWSEKGGTDTQYF.

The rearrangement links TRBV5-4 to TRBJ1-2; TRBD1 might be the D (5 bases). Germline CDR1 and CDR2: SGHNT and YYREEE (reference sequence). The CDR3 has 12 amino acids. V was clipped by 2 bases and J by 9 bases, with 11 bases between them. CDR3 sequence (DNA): TGTGCCAGCAGCTTCGAGGGGTTGAGCTACACCTTC. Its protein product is CASSFEGLSYTF.

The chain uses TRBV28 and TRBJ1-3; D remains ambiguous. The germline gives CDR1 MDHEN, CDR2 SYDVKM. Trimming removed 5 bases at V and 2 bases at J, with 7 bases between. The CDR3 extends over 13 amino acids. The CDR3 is CASSPNPGNTIYF. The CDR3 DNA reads TGTGCCAGCAGTCCAAACCCTGGAAACACCATATATTTT.

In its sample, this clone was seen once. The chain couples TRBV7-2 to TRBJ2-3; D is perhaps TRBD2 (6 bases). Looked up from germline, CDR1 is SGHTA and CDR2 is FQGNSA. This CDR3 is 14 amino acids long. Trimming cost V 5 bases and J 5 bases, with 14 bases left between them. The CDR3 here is CASSPGLSGDTQYF. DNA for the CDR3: TGTGCCAGCAGCCCAGGACTAAGCGGAGATACGCAGTATTTT.